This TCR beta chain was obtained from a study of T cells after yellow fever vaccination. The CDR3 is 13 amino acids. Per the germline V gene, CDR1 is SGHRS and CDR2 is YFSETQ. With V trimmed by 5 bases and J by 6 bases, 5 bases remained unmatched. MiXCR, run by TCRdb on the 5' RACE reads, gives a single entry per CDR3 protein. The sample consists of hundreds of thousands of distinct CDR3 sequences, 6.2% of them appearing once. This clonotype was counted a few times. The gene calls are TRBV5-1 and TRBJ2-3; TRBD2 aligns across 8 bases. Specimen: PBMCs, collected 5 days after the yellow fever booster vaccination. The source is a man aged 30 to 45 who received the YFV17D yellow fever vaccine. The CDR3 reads CASSREGLDTQYF. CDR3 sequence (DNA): TGCGCCAGCAGTCGGGAGGGCCTGGATACGCAGTATTTT. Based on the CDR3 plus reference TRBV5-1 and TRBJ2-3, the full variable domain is KAGVTQTPRYLIKTRGQQVTLSCSPISGHRSVSWYQQTPGQGLQFLFEYFSETQRNKGNFPGRFSGRQFSNSRSEMNVSTLELGDSALYLCASSREGLDTQYFGPGTRLTVL.